The entry that follows covers one T cell receptor beta chain sequence. These data come from a study of technical replicates of blood from a handful of donors. Germline lookup yields CDR1 MDHEN and CDR2 SYDVKM. The V segment lost 4 bases and the J segment 0 bases; nucleotides outside the gene matches: 1. The CDR3 has 15 amino acids. Generated by immunoSEQ multiplex PCR, the TCRdb table keeps only in-frame clones and is missing some. In the table there are about 93,000 clones, 95% of which are singletons. The sequencing input was T cells isolated from PBMCs. V and J are TRBV28 and TRBJ2-7; TRBD2 agrees at 12 bases. The TCR comes from a human donor in good health. The CDR3 coding sequence is TGTGCCAGCAGTTCACTAGCGGGAGGCTCCTACGAGCAGTACTTC. Its protein is CASSSLAGGSYEQYF.